What follows is one T cell receptor (beta chain) and its context. Its specific antigen is unknown. No much larger clone is present one base from it, and per-base qualities are unavailable. The sample belongs to a study of blood T cell repertoires in COVID-19 (dated by TCRdb to 2018 to 2020). For the wider study: Samples from collaborators originated in the United States, Italy and Spain and spanned both the acute and convalescent phases of COVID-19. Where available, HLA class I and class II types were obtained from metadata supplied by the sample provider rather than from assay-based typing. Subjects who had been exposed to COVID-19, were actively infected with it, or had recovered from it provided the deeply sampled blood TCRbeta repertoires that made up the dataset. The repertoires were released in a freely available public database intended as a resource for research on the immune response to SARS-CoV-2. The material from the prospective study consisted of cDNA or gDNA derived from T cells, B-cell-depleted T cells, or PBMCs. The samples were drawn from the first 160 participants of the ongoing ImmuneRACE study and from 950 to 1,500 subjects provided by 6 global collaborators. A de-identified subject ID, COVID-19 status, age in years and sex were almost always included in the sample metadata.

Findings and caveats that apply to the study as a whole: How much clinical and demographic metadata was included differed by source and by participant, and the metadata was provided uncurated.

The V end loses 0 bases and the J end loses 5 bases, and a stretch of 14 bases separates them. The CDR3 sequence holds 15 residues, the cysteine and phenylalanine included. Of the read, only the CDR3 DNA is kept; its 45 bases are in frame from base 1. The CDR1 and CDR2 encoded by the germline V gene (reference sequence) are SGHNT and YYREEE. Each collaborating institution followed its own protocols to collect whole blood in K2EDTA tubes. For TCRbeta analysis, collaborators shipped samples in one of three forms: frozen whole blood, isolated PBMCs, or DNA extracted from either of those sample types. TCRbeta CDR3 regions were amplified from genomic DNA using the immunoSEQ Assay, a bias-controlled multiplex PCR. On the authors' methods: Within the assay, amplification of reference gene primers was used to estimate how many nucleated cells each sample contained. To quantify the absolute abundance of each unique TCRbeta CDR3 rearrangement, sequence reads were collapsed and filtered. For each sample, productive Simpson clonality was calculated as the square root of Simpson's diversity index over productive rearrangements. Entries here come from immuneACCESS through TCRdb and include only in-frame sequences with V and J called. Some clones fail to appear in such tables; in the studies checked, an unresolved V gene covers under half of the shortfall, and the cause of the remainder is unknown. V, J and clone size reflect that table, while D and trimming were determined from the DNA. This sample has tens of thousands of clones in its table, and roughly four fifths of those were observed once. The ten top clones hold about a fifth of the sample.

The source is a human donor in a cohort sampled during active COVID-19. Rearrangement joined TRBV5-4 to TRBJ2-5; TRBD1 is perhaps the D gene, given 7 matching bases. Sequencing used peripheral blood. The DNA reads TGTGCCAGCAGCTTGGGAGGGCCAGGGGGGGAGACCCAGTACTTC. Protein translation: CASSLGGPGGETQYF. With the rest looked up from the reference TRBV5-4 and TRBJ2-5 genes rather than sequenced, the full variable domain is ETGVTQSPTHLIKTRGQQVTLRCSSQSGHNTVSWYQQALGQGPQFIFQYYREEENGRGNFPPRFSGLQFPNYSSELNVNALELDDSALYLCASSLGGPGGETQYFGPGTRLLVL.